This TCR beta chain was profiled in a study of blood T cell repertoires in COVID-19. This table comes from immunoSEQ multiplex PCR, and its TCRdb copy is limited to in-frame clones, with some not included. The data contain over 150,000 clones, around 85% of them singletons. Unmatched junction bases numbered 4, after V lost 5 bases and J lost 1 base. The CDR3 consists of 14 residues. The germline V gene has CDR1 LGHDT and CDR2 YNNKEL (reference sequence). The TCR sequence derives from a man aged 40-55 years who had recovered from COVID-19. Input material: PBMCs or T cells enriched from blood (not recorded which). The gene calls are TRBV3-1 (or the pseudogene TRBV3-2) and TRBJ1-1, with TRBD1 matching over 7 bases. CDR3 sequence (DNA): TGTGCCAGCAGCAGCCGGGACAGGAACACTGAAGCTTTCTTT. It is translated as CASSSRDRNTEAFF.